This TCR beta chain was found in a study of T-cell memory formation after mild COVID-19. The CDR3 consists of 11 residues. CDR1 is DFQATT, CDR2 SNEGSKA, per germline (reference sequence). Trimming pared 7 bases from V and 4 bases from J, leaving 10 bases between. TCRdb reprocessed the 5' RACE reads with MiXCR, giving one entry per CDR3 protein. The data show about 610,000 distinct CDR3 sequences, 17% seen once. This sequence was found in an adult woman who had mild COVID-19 (a few samples of this study predate the infection). Cell type and time point are not known. The sequencing sample was made of PBMCs or a T cell subset sorted from them (not recorded which). This chain uses TRBV20-1 with TRBJ1-2, with D possibly being TRBD1 (5 bases). The CDR3 protein is CSVYRIYGYTF. DNA of the CDR3: TGCAGTGTGTACAGGATCTATGGCTACACCTTC.